What follows are 6 T cell receptor beta chains derived from one specimen sequenced in a study of shared clonotypes between healthy human individuals (dated by TCRdb to 2020 to 2021). Libraries came from the immunoSEQ multiplex PCR assay. Held by TCRdb, this immuneACCESS table contains in-frame sequences only and omits some clones. Under half of the omission traces to an unresolved V gene where checked; the cause of the rest is unknown. The sample table records fewer than 200,000 clones; 66% of these occur just once. The ten largest clones add up to roughly 10% of the sample. Source material: memory CD4+ T cells sorted from blood. The sample's cell subset or site label, decoded: CD45RA-negative fraction. The receptors were sampled from a man younger than 40 in good health.

The chain couples TRBV28 to TRBJ2-1, with TRBD2 as a possible D gene (6 bases). Per germline, CDR1 MDHEN and CDR2 SYDVKM. Trimming removed 2 bases from V and 8 bases from J, with 16 bases in between. This CDR3 contains 15 residues. In DNA form, the CDR3 reads TGTGCCAGCAGTTTAAGTCGTGCGGGAAACGATGAGCAGTTCTTC. It translates to CASSLSRAGNDEQFF.

This clone was found once. CDR3 loop: CASSFLPGGANEQFF. In nucleotides, the CDR3 is TGTGCCAGCAGTTTTCTACCGGGAGGGGCAAATGAGCAGTTCTTC. The rearrangement uses TRBV27 and TRBJ2-1, with 8 bases aligning to TRBD2. V lost 3 bases, J lost 7 bases, and 8 bases stayed unmatched. Germline loops: CDR1 MNHEY, CDR2 SMNVEV (reference sequence). The CDR3 consists of 15 residues.

The V call is TRBV25-1, the J call TRBJ2-1; 8 bases line up with TRBD1. V lost 1 base to trimming and J lost 2 bases; unmatched junction nucleotides: 4. CDR1 is MGHDK, CDR2 SYGVNS, per germline. The CDR3 contains 16 residues. The DNA of the CDR3 is TGTGCCAGCAGTGAATCCCAGGGGGCACCCTACAATGAGCAGTTCTTC. It translates to CASSESQGAPYNEQFF.

This chain connects TRBV18 to TRBJ2-7, with D unresolved. Per the germline V gene, CDR1 is KGHSH and CDR2 is LQKENI. This CDR3 spans 11 amino acids. The ends were cut back, 6 bases at V and 3 bases at J, with 6 bases in the middle. CDR3 coding DNA: TGTGCCAGCTCTCTGCACTACGAGCAGTACTTC. Its translation: CASSLHYEQYF.

The chain links TRBV5-1 to TRBJ1-3; D uncertain. V was trimmed by 0 bases and J by 2 bases, leaving 6 bases between them. Germline CDR1 SGHRS, CDR2 YFSETQ. The CDR3 contains 14 residues. The DNA of the CDR3 is TGCGCCAGCAGCTTGGTTCCCGCTGGAAACACCATATATTTT. It encodes CASSLVPAGNTIYF.

This clone was detected a few times. The genes are TRBV7-2 and TRBJ2-7; TRBD2 matches at 8 bases. With 1 base clipped from V and 3 bases from J, the junction kept 8 bases outside the gene matches. Per the germline V gene, CDR1 is SGHTA and CDR2 is FQGNSA. CDR3 length: 16 amino acids. CDR3 region: CASSLGFVGRVYEQYF. As DNA, the CDR3 is TGTGCCAGCAGCTTAGGGTTTGTCGGGAGGGTCTACGAGCAGTACTTC.